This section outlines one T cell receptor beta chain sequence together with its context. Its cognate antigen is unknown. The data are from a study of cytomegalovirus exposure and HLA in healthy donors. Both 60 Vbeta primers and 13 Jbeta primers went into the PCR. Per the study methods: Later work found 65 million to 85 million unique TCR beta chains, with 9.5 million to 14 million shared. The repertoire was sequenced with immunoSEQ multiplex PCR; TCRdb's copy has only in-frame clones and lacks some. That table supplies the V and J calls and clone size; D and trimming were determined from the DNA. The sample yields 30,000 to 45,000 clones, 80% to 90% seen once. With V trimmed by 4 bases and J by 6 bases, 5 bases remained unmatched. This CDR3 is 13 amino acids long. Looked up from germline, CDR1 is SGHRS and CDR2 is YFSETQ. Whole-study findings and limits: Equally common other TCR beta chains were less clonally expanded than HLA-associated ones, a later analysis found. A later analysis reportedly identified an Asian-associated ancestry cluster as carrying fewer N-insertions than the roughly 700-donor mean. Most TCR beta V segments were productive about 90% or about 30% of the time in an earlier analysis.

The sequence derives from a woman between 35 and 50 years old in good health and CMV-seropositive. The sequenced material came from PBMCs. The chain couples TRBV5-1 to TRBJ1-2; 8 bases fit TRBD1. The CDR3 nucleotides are TGCGCCAGCAGCACCTCGGACAGGGATGGCTACACCTTC. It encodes CASSTSDRDGYTF. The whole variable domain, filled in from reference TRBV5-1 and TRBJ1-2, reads KAGVTQTPRYLIKTRGQQVTLSCSPISGHRSVSWYQQTPGQGLQFLFEYFSETQRNKGNFPGRFSGRQFSNSRSEMNVSTLELGDSALYLCASSTSDRDGYTFGSGTRLTVV.